A single sample is the source of the 30 T cell receptor beta chains below, sequenced in a study of blood T cell repertoires in COVID-19. TCRdb's copy holds only in-frame clones and misses some; the assay was immunoSEQ multiplex PCR. The sample has 250,000 or so clones; more than 75% are singletons. Sequenced sample: peripheral blood. These receptor sequences come from a woman aged 40 to 50 who had recovered from COVID-19.

In DNA form, the CDR3 reads TGTGCCAGCAGCAAGATCGGGGGGAGCTACGAGCAGTACTTC. It codes for CASSKIGGSYEQYF. This sequence joins TRBV6-5 and TRBJ2-7; TRBD2 agrees at 7 bases. The CDR3 spans 14 residues. V gave up 6 bases and J gave up 3 bases; unmatched junction bases: 8. Germline CDR1 reads MNHEY; CDR2 reads SVGAGI.

The chain carries TRBV4-1 and TRBJ2-1; TRBD1 matches at 8 bases. The CDR3 sequence is 15 residues long. Trimming took 4 bases from V and 2 from J; bases not matched to a gene: 4. Germline-derived CDR1 and CDR2 are MGHRA and YSYEKL. This CDR3 is CASSRDRRTYNEQFF. CDR3 coding DNA: TGCGCCAGCAGCCGGGACAGGAGAACCTACAATGAGCAGTTCTTC.

This clone was seen a handful of times. V and J are TRBV5-4 and TRBJ2-7; perhaps TRBD2 as D (6 bases). Germline CDR1 SGHNT, CDR2 YYREEE (reference sequence). The CDR3 length is 14 residues. The V end lost 5 bases, the J end lost 12 bases, and 24 bases lay between the germline ends. CDR3 region: CASRWGNEGSGWYF. The DNA of the CDR3 is TGTGCCAGCAGGTGGGGTAACGAGGGAAGCGGGTGGTACTTC.

This chain links TRBV10-1 with TRBJ2-2; the D gene is possibly TRBD2 (6 bases). This CDR3 has 13 residues. From germline, CDR1 is WNHNN and CDR2 SYGVQD (reference sequence). Trimming removed 7 bases from V and 3 bases from J, with 9 bases in between. The CDR3, as DNA: TGCGCCAGCATGGGGGACTACACCGGGGAGCTGTTTTTT. Translation gives CASMGDYTGELFF.

This chain connects TRBV2 to TRBJ1-1; D may be TRBD1 (5 bases). This CDR3 has 13 amino acids. Germline lookup yields CDR1 SNHLY and CDR2 FYNNEI. Trimming left V 4 bases short and J 1 base short, with 7 bases between. CDR3 in DNA: TGTGCCAGCAGTGTGGGGCCGAACACTGAAGCTTTCTTT. It is translated as CASSVGPNTEAFF.

The chain recombines TRBV24-1 with TRBJ2-7; 7 nucleotides align to TRBD1. The CDR3 runs to 14 residues. The V and J ends lost 0 bases and 7 bases, in that order; junction bases with no gene match: 5. The V gene's germline CDR1 is KGHDR and CDR2 SFDVKD. CDR3 nucleotides: TGTGCCACCAGTGATTTGCGTGACAGGGCGGAGCAGTACTTC. It is translated as CATSDLRDRAEQYF.

This clone was seen just once. This chain links TRBV5-6 with TRBJ1-2, with 7 bases lining up with TRBD1. From germline, CDR1 is SGHDT and CDR2 YYEEEE. With V trimmed by 3 bases and J by 3 bases, 5 bases remained unmatched. This CDR3 is 14 amino acids long. The CDR3 sequence is CASSSRQGDYGYTF. DNA of the CDR3: TGTGCCAGCAGCTCTAGACAGGGTGACTATGGCTACACCTTC.

This chain uses TRBV9 with TRBJ1-2; 11 bases are a match to TRBD1. This CDR3 contains 15 residues. The J segment lost 4 bases and the V segment lost 2 bases, leaving 4 bases of the junction unmatched. CDR1 and CDR2 (germline): SGDLS, YYNGEE. CDR3 protein: CASSVGTGGIYGYTF. The CDR3 DNA follows: TGTGCCAGCAGCGTGGGGACAGGGGGTATCTATGGCTACACCTTC.

This chain connects TRBV7-9 to TRBJ2-3, with 9 positions matching TRBD1. This CDR3 has 14 residues. Germline V gene lookup returns CDR1 SEHNR and CDR2 FQNEAQ (reference sequence). V shed 5 bases, J shed 2 bases, and the junction held 2 bases outside the gene matches. The CDR3 sequence: CASSGQGYTDTQYF. DNA for the CDR3: TGTGCCAGCAGCGGACAGGGGTACACAGATACGCAGTATTTT.

The chain has TRBV2 and TRBJ2-3; 8 nucleotides match TRBD1. Germline lookup yields CDR1 SNHLY and CDR2 FYNNEI. V lost 6 bases to trimming and J lost 0 bases; unmatched junction nucleotides: 5. The CDR3 length is 15 residues. CDR3 amino acids: CASSEGQVSTDTQYF. In nucleotides, the CDR3 is TGTGCCAGCAGCGAGGGACAGGTCAGCACAGATACGCAGTATTTT.

This sequence joins TRBV11-3 and TRBJ2-1, with 10 bases lining up with TRBD2. V trimming: 4 bases; J trimming: 15 bases; junction bases outside the gene matches: 6. Germline V CDR1 and CDR2: SGHNT, YENEEA. The CDR3 has 12 residues. CDR3 coding DNA: TGTGCCAGCAGCTCTAGCGGGGGTCCACGGTTCTTC. Protein product: CASSSSGGPRFF.

This chain joins TRBV2 and TRBJ2-7; 8 bases are shared with TRBD1. Germline V gene sequence: CDR1 SNHLY, CDR2 FYNNEI. With 6 bases clipped from V and 0 bases from J, the junction kept 4 bases outside the gene matches. The CDR3 extends over 14 amino acids. The CDR3 DNA reads as TGTGCCAGCAGCTGGACAGGGCCCTCCTACGAGCAGTACTTC. Its translation: CASSWTGPSYEQYF.

The chain combines TRBV5-4 with TRBJ1-1, with D maybe TRBD1 (5 bases). The CDR3 has 17 residues. V was clipped by 4 bases and J by 3 bases, with 22 bases between them. Germline CDR1 SGHNT, CDR2 YYREEE (reference sequence). CDR3 nucleotides: TGTGCCAGCAGCCCTTCCCCCGGGCTGGGGCTCGACACTGAAGCTTTCTTT. Its translation is CASSPSPGLGLDTEAFF.

The chain links TRBV7-2 to TRBJ2-7, with 7 bases that match TRBD2. After removal of 7 bases from V and 3 bases from J, the junction contained 12 bases not matched to a gene. CDR1 SGHTA and CDR2 FQGNSA come from the germline V gene. The CDR3 is 15 amino acids. The CDR3 sequence: CASTPLGRGNYEQYF. For the CDR3, the DNA is TGTGCCAGCACCCCCCTCGGGCGGGGGAACTACGAGCAGTACTTC.

The chain uses TRBV13 and TRBJ2-1; maybe TRBD2 (6 bases). V gave up 5 bases and J gave up 0 bases, with 11 bases separating them. The germline gives CDR1 PRHDT, CDR2 FYEKMQ (reference sequence). The CDR3 sequence is 15 residues long. This CDR3 is CASSPQGLSYNEQFF. The CDR3 coding sequence is TGTGCCAGCAGCCCGCAGGGACTCTCCTACAATGAGCAGTTCTTC.

J is TRBJ2-1 and V is TRBV6-5; D is unclear. Germline V CDR1 and CDR2: MNHEY, SVGAGI. V shed 3 bases and J shed 1 base, with 10 bases lying between them. The CDR3 extends over 15 amino acids. The CDR3 DNA is TGTGCCAGCAGTTATGAGGCCGGATCCTACAATGAGCAGTTCTTC. Amino acids: CASSYEAGSYNEQFF.

The genes are TRBV12-2 and TRBJ1-1. TRBV12-2 is classified as a pseudogene. The CDR3 spans 15 residues. CDR3 coding DNA: TGTGCAAGTCGCTTAGCTGGTGGGGGGGCCACTGAAGCTTTCTTT. It specifies CASRLAGGGATEAFF.

This chain links TRBV5-5 with TRBJ1-5; TRBD1 is a possible D gene (6 bases). CDR1 SGHKS and CDR2 YYEKEE come from the germline V gene (reference sequence). With 0 bases removed from V and 4 bases from J, the gap between germline ends came to 20 bases. The CDR3 sequence is 18 residues long. The CDR3 DNA sequence: TGTGCCAGCAGCTTGGCCCCAACAGATCCGGACAGAAATCAGCCCCAGCATTTT. Translating it yields CASSLAPTDPDRNQPQHF.

V is TRBV5-1 and J is TRBJ1-1; 9 bases map to TRBD1. The CDR3 runs to 14 residues. The V gene's germline CDR1 is SGHRS and CDR2 YFSETQ. V lost 3 bases, J lost 1 base, and 1 base stayed unmatched. CDR3: CASSWTGENTEAFF. The CDR3 nucleotides are TGCGCCAGCAGCTGGACAGGGGAGAACACTGAAGCTTTCTTT.

This chain connects TRBV7-9 to TRBJ2-7; perhaps TRBD1 as D (6 bases). Germline V gene lookup returns CDR1 SEHNR and CDR2 FQNEAQ (reference sequence). CDR3 length: 14 residues. V shed 3 bases and J shed 2 bases, with 11 bases lying between them. CDR3 in amino acids: CASSLDRLTYEQYF. DNA for the CDR3: TGTGCCAGCAGCTTGGACAGATTGACCTACGAGCAGTACTTC.

The V and J genes are TRBV6-5 and TRBJ1-1; D is undetermined. This CDR3 is built from 14 residues. Trimming left V 2 bases short and J 4 bases short, with 11 bases between. CDR1 MNHEY and CDR2 SVGAGI come from the germline V gene. The CDR3 DNA follows: TGTGCCAGCAGTTACATTGGGGAGGGCACTGAAGCTTTCTTT. Its translation: CASSYIGEGTEAFF.

The CDR3 sequence is CATSDTRQGDTGELFF. CDR3 bases: TGTGCCACCAGTGACACTCGACAGGGGGACACCGGGGAGCTGTTTTTT. The chain employs TRBV24-1 and TRBJ2-2, with 9 nucleotides matching TRBD1. Germline V gene data show CDR1 as KGHDR and CDR2 as SFDVKD. The CDR3 contains 16 residues. V lost 4 bases to trimming and J lost 3 bases; unmatched junction nucleotides: 5.

The V call is TRBV27, the J call TRBJ1-1; the D gene is possibly TRBD1 (6 bases). V was shortened by 4 bases and J by 4 bases, with 16 bases between the two germline ends. Germline V gene lookup returns CDR1 MNHEY and CDR2 SMNVEV (reference sequence). The CDR3 is made up of 15 amino acids. This CDR3 reads CASSWGGGGGTEAFF. The CDR3 region has the DNA TGTGCCAGCAGTTGGGGCGGGGGCGGGGGCACTGAAGCTTTCTTT.

The V call is TRBV10-1, the J call TRBJ2-2, with TRBD2 matching 7 bases. This CDR3 spans 17 amino acids. V gave up 8 bases and J gave up 3 bases; unmatched junction bases: 15. From germline, CDR1 is WNHNN and CDR2 SYGVQD (reference sequence). CDR3 protein: CASSDKSGGGYTGELFF. The CDR3 bases are TGCGCCAGCTCGGATAAGAGCGGCGGGGGTTACACCGGGGAGCTGTTTTTT.

The J gene is TRBJ2-3, the V gene TRBV4-3; 10 bases match TRBD1. Germline V gives CDR1 LGHNA, CDR2 YSLEER. The CDR3 length is 14 residues. V lost 4 bases to trimming and J lost 4 bases; unmatched junction nucleotides: 2. The CDR3 region has the DNA TGCGCCAGCAGCCGCGGGACAGGGGCAGATACGCAGTATTTT. Protein product: CASSRGTGADTQYF.

In DNA, the CDR3 is TGTGCCAGCAGGGGGTCGGGGACACTTAACTATGGCTACACCTTC. This gives the protein CASRGSGTLNYGYTF. The rearrangement uses TRBV27 and TRBJ1-2; D is possibly TRBD1 (6 bases). Germline V CDR1 and CDR2: MNHEY, SMNVEV (reference sequence). CDR3 size: 15 residues. The V end was cut by 6 bases, the J end by 1 base, with 15 bases between.

The chain joins TRBV28 to TRBJ1-2; no definite D call. The CDR3 spans 18 residues. V lost 5 bases and J 0 bases, leaving 22 bases between the germline ends. Germline loops: CDR1 MDHEN, CDR2 SYDVKM. The CDR3 reads CASSPPAEWSEANYGYTF. The CDR3 region has the DNA TGTGCCAGCAGTCCCCCCGCGGAATGGTCAGAAGCTAACTATGGCTACACCTTC.

This chain joins TRBV5-4 and TRBJ2-2, with a possible D match to TRBD2 (6 bases). From germline, CDR1 is SGHNT and CDR2 YYREEE (reference sequence). The germline V and J ends were trimmed by 4 bases and 7 bases, with 20 bases remaining between them. This CDR3 has 16 amino acids. CDR3 DNA: TGTGCCAGCAGCCCTGGGGGGACCACTAGGGTCGGGGAGCTGTTTTTT. Its protein is CASSPGGTTRVGELFF.

This sequence joins TRBV4-1 and TRBJ2-7; D ambiguous. Germline V gives CDR1 MGHRA, CDR2 YSYEKL. Trimming removed 1 base from V and 9 bases from J, with 7 bases in between. The CDR3 totals 11 residues. CDR3 in DNA: TGCGCCAGCAGCCAAGGATACACGCAGTACTTC. Its translation: CASSQGYTQYF.

The chain combines TRBV5-1 with TRBJ2-1; 8 bases fit TRBD2. Losses at the gene ends were 0 bases for V and 6 bases for J; bases not matched to a gene: 17. CDR1 is SGHRS, CDR2 YFSETQ, per germline. The CDR3 consists of 19 residues. This CDR3 reads CASSLGLGIGAGVRNEQFF. DNA for the CDR3: TGCGCCAGCAGCTTGGGATTGGGTATCGGAGCGGGGGTCCGCAATGAGCAGTTCTTC.